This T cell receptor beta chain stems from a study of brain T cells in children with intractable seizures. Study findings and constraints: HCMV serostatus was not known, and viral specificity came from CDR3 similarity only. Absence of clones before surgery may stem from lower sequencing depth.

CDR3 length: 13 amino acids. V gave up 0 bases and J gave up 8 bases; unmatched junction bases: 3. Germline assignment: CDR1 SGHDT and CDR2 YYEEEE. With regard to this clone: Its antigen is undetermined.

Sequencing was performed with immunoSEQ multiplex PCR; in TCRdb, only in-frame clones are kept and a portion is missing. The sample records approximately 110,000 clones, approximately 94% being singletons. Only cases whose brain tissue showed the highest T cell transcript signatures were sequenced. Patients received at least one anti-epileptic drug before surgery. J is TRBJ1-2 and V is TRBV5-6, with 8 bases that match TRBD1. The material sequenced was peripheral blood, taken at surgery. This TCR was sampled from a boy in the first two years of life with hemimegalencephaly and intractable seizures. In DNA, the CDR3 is TGTGCCAGCAGCTTGGGACAGGGGTTGGGCTACACCTTC. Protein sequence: CASSLGQGLGYTF. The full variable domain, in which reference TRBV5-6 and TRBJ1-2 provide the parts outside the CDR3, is DAGVTQSPTHLIKTRGQQVTLRCSPKSGHDTVSWYQQALGQGPQFIFQYYEEEERQRGNFPDRFSGHQFPNYSSELNVNALLLGDSALYLCASSLGQGLGYTFGSGTRLTVV.